The sequence of this T cell receptor (beta chain) was determined in a study of tumor and adjacent non-tumor tissue in lung cancer. Three rounds of nested PCR, following a modified ARM-PCR protocol, produced the TCRbeta library. A single record per CDR3 protein comes from TCRdb applying MiXCR to the multiplex PCR reads. This table holds roughly 220,000 distinct CDR3 sequences, 71% found once. The table lists this clonotype with a few counts. A much larger clone differs from this one at a single base, so this may be a read error. The template was RNA from unsorted bulk tissue. The CDR3 runs 18 residues. Germline CDR1 DFQATT, CDR2 SNEGSKA (reference sequence). Unmatched junction bases numbered 12, after V lost 1 base and J lost 0 bases.

The rearrangement uses TRBV20-1 and TRBJ2-7; 10 positions match TRBD2. The sample consisted of lung tumor tissue. The TCR sequence derives from a man in his fifties or sixties with non-small cell lung cancer. The CDR3 spells CSARGLALAGTSSYEQYF. CDR3 nucleotides: TGCAGTGCTAGAGGATTGGCACTAGCGGGGACGAGCTCCTACGAGCAGTACTTC.